This TCR beta chain was identified during a study of a mutant IDH1 vaccine in newly diagnosed glioma (dated by TCRdb to about 2021). Turning to the overall study: Vaccination started 4-6 weeks after radiotherapy alone, or was given together with temozolomide cycles in the groups whose treatment included chemotherapy. Of the roughly 33 treated patients, about 62% were male and approximately 38% were female, and the mean age was approximately 39 years. Before enrollment, patients had received standard therapy of radiotherapy alone, temozolomide alone, or radiochemotherapy with temozolomide; most received the combination. The week-35 safety follow-up took place at visit V12, and the week-47 end of study took place at visit V13. Longitudinal TCRB deep sequencing was done for 25 to 30 treated patients, wherever samples were available for exploratory analyses. Peripheral blood was drawn at six visits: V03 (baseline), V05, V07, V10, V12 and V13.

Worth noting for this clone: Its antigen is still unknown. Per-nucleotide qualities are absent, and no much larger clonotype sits a single base away.

V loses 10 bases of germline sequence and J loses 1 base, and the interval between the two ends is 11 bases. CDR1 and CDR2 (LNHDA, SQIVND) derive from the germline V gene (reference sequence). The CDR3 sequence holds 13 residues, the cysteine and phenylalanine included. CDR3 DNA only is kept here, 39 bases in frame from base 1. Library creation used the immunoSEQ multiplex PCR assay. The hsTCRB Kit was used according to the manufacturer's protocol to amplify rearranged TCR beta chain sequences. TCRB libraries were sequenced on an Illumina MiSeq. The original methods were these. Demultiplexing, trimming and gene mapping were performed with the kit vendor's proprietary platform. The table comes from immuneACCESS by way of TCRdb, which keeps in-frame sequences with V and J called. Part of the clones is missing from these tables; in studies checked, under half for an unresolved V gene and the rest for unknown reasons. V and J calls and clone size are as listed in that table; D and trimming were resolved from the DNA. The sample records tens of thousands of clones, 84% of which are singletons. The top ten clonotypes cover roughly 4% of the sample.

Here is what the overall study found, with its caveats: Vaccine-induced immune responses across multiple MHC alleles were detected in approximately 93% of patients. Pseudoprogression appeared unrelated to alterations in the top peripheral T cell clonotypes detected by TCRB sequencing. PBMC samples for TCRB deep sequencing were selected based on availability. It was noted by the authors that analyses of patient blood samples could not be reproduced owing to sample limitations.

In the paper's terms, the time point label means: week 35, safety follow-up. Each vaccine dose was 300 ug of a 20-mer mutant IDH1 peptide in Montanide, given subcutaneously with topical imiquimod. Patients were given eight vaccinations, in weeks 1, 3, 5, 7, 11, 15, 19 and 23, which matched visits V03 through V10. The donors had newly diagnosed IDH1-mutant astrocytomas of WHO grade 3 or 4 that showed loss of nuclear ATRX. The samples were drawn from NOA16, a multicentre, single-arm, open-label phase I trial in Germany that tested a mutant IDH1 peptide vaccine in humans for the first time. Genomic DNA for TCRB sequencing was extracted from EDTA blood using the DNeasy Blood and Tissue Kit.

Sequencing was performed on PBMCs, taken from a glioma patient whose treatment included an IDH1 peptide vaccine. The TCR comes from a woman younger than 35 with glioma. Rearrangement joined TRBV19 to TRBJ1-5, with a weak D call of TRBD1 (5 bases match). This receptor carries the CDR3 CATAGHSNQPQHF. In nucleotides, the sequence is TGTGCCACCGCAGGGCACAGCAATCAGCCCCAGCATTTT.